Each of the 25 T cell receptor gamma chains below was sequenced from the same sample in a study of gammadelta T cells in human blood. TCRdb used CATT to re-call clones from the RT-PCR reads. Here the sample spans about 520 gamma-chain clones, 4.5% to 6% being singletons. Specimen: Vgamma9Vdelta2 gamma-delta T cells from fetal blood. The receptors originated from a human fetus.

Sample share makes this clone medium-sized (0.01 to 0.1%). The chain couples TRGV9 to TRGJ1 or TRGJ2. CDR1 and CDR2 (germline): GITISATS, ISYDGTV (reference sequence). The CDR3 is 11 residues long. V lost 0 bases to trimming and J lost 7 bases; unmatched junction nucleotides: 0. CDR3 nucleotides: TGTGCCTTGTGGGAGGTGTATAAGAAACTCTTT. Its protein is CALWEVYKKLF.

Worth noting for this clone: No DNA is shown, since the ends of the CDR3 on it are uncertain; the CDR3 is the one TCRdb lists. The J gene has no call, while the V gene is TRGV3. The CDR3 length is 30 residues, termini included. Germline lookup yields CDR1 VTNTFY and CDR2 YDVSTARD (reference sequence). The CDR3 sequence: CATWDSIIRNSLAVEQHLLSQVSIGRIQHF.

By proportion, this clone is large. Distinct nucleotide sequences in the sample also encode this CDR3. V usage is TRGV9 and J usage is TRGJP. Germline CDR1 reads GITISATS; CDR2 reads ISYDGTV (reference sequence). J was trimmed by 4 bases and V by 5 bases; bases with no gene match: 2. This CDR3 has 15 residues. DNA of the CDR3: TGTGCCTTGTGGGTTCAAGAGTTGGGCAAAAAAATCAAGGTATTT. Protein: CALWVQELGKKIKVF.

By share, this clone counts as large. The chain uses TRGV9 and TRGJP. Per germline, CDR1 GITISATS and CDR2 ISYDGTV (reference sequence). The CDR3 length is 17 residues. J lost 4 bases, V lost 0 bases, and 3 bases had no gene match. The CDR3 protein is CALWEVQQELGKKIKVF. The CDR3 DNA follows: TGTGCCTTGTGGGAGGTGCAACAAGAGTTGGGCAAAAAAATCAAGGTATTT.

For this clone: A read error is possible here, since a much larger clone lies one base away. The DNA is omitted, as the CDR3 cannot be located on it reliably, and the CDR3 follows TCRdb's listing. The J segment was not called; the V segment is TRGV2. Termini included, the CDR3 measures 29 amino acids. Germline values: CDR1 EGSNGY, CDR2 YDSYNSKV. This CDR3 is CATLDIIRNSLAVEQHLLSQVSIGRIQHF.

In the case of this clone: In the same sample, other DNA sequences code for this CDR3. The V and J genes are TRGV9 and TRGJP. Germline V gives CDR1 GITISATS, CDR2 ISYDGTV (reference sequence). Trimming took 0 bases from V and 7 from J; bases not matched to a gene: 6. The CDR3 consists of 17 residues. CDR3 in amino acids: CALWEVRGELGKKIKVF. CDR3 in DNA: TGTGCCTTGTGGGAGGTGCGCGGGGAGTTGGGCAAAAAAATCAAGGTATTT.

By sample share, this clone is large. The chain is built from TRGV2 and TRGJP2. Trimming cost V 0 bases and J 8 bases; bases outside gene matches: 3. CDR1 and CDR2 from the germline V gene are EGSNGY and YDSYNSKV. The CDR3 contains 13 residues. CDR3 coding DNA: TGTGCCACCTGGGACGGGCGGGATTGGATCAAGACGTTT. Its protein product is CATWDGRDWIKTF.

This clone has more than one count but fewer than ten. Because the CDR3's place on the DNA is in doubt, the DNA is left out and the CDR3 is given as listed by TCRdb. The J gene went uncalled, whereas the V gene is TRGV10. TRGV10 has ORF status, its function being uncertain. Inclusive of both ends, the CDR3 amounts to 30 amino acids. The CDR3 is CAAWDLLIRNSLAVEQHLLSQVSIGRIQHF.

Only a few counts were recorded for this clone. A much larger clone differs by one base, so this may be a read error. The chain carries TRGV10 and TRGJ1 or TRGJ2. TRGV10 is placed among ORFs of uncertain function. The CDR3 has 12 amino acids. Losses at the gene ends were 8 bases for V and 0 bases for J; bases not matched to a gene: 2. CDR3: CAAWGNYYKKLF. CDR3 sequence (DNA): TGTGCTGCGTGGGGGAATTATTATAAGAAACTCTTT.

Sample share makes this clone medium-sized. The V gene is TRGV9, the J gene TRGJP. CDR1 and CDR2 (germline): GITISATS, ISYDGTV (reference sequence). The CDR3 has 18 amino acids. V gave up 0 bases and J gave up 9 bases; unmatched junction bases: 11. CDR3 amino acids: CALWEVITPGLGKKIKVF. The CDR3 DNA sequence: TGTGCCTTGTGGGAGGTGATAACCCCGGGGTTGGGCAAAAAAATCAAGGTATTT.

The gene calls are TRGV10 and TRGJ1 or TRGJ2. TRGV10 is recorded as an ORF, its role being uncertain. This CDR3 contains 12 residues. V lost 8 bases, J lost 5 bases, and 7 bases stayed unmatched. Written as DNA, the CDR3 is TGTGCTGCGTGGATTCGGGATTATAAGAAACTCTTT. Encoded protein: CAAWIRDYKKLF.

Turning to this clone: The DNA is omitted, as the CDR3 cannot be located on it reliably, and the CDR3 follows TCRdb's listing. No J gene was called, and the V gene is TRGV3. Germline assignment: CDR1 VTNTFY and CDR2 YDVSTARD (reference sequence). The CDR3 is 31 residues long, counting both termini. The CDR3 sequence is CATWDRIIIRNSLAVEQHLLSQVSIGRIQHF.

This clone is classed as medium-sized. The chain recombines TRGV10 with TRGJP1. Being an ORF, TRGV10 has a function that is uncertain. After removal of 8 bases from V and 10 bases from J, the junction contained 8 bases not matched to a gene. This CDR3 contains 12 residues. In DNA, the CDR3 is TGTGCTGCGTGGGACAATATTTGGTTCAAGATATTT. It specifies CAAWDNIWFKIF.

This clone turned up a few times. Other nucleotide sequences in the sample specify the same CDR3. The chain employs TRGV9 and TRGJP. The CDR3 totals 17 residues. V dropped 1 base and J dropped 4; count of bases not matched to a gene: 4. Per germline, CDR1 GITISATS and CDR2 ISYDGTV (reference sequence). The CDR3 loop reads CALWEVLQELGKKIKVF. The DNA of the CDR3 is TGTGCCTTGTGGGAGGTCCTACAAGAGTTGGGCAAAAAAATCAAGGTATTT.

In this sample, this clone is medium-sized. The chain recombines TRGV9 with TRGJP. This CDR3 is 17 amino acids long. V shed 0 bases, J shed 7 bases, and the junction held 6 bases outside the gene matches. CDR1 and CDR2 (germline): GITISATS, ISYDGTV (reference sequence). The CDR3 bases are TGTGCCTTGTGGGAGGTGCAGCCCGAGTTGGGCAAAAAAATCAAGGTATTT. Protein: CALWEVQPELGKKIKVF.

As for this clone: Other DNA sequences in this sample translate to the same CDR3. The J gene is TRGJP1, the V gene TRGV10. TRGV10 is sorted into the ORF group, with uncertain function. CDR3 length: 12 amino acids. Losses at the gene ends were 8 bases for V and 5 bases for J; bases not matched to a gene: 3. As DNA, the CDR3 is TGTGCTGCGTGGGTTACTGGTTGGTTCAAGATATTT. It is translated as CAAWVTGWFKIF.

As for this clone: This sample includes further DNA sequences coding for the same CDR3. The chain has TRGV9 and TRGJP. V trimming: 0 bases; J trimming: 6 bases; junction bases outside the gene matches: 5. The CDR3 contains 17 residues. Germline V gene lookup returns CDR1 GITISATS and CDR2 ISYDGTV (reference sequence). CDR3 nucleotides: TGTGCCTTGTGGGAGGTGCGGGGAGAGTTGGGCAAAAAAATCAAGGTATTT. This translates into CALWEVRGELGKKIKVF.

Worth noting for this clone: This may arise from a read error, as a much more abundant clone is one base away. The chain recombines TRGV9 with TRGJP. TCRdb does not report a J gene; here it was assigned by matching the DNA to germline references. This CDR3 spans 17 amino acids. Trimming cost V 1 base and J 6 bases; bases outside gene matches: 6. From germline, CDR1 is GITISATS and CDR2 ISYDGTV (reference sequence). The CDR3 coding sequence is TGTGCCTTGTGGGAGGTACACGGAGAGTTGGGCAAAAAAATCAAGGTATTT. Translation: CALWEVHGELGKKIKVF.

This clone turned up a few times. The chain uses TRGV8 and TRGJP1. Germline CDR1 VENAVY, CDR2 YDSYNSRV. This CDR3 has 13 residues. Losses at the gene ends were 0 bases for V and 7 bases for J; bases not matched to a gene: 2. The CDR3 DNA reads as TGTGCCACCTGGGATAGGTTTGGTTGGTTCAAGATATTT. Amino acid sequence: CATWDRFGWFKIF.

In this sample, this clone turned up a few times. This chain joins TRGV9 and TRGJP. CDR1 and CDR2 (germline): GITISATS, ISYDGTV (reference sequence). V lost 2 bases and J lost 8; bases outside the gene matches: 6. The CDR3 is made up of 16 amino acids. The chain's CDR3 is CALWEEKKLGKKIKVF. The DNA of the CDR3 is TGTGCCTTGTGGGAGGAAAAAAAGTTGGGCAAAAAAATCAAGGTATTT.

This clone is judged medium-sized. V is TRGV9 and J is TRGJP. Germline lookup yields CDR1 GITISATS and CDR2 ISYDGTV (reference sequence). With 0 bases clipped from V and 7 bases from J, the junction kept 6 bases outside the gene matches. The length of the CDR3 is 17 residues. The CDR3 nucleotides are TGTGCCTTGTGGGAGGTGCAAGGGGAGTTGGGCAAAAAAATCAAGGTATTT. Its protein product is CALWEVQGELGKKIKVF.

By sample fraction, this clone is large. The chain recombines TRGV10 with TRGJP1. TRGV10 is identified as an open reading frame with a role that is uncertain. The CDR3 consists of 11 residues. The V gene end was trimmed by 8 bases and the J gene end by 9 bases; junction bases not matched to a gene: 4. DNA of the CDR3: TGTGCTGCGTGGGATTGTTGGTTCAAGATATTT. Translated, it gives CAAWDCWFKIF.

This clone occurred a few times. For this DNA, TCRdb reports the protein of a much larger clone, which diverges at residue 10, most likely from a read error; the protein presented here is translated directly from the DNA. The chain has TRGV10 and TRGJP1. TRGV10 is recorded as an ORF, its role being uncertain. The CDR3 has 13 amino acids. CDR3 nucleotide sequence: TGTGCTGCGTGGGATACCACTGGTTGGCTCAAGATATTT. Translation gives CAAWDTTGWLKIF.

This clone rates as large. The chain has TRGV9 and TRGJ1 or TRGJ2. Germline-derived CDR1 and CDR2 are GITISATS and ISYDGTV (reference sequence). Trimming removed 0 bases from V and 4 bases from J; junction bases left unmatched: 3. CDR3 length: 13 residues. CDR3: CALWEVPYYKKLF. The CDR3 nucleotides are TGTGCCTTGTGGGAGGTGCCCTATTATAAGAAACTCTTT.

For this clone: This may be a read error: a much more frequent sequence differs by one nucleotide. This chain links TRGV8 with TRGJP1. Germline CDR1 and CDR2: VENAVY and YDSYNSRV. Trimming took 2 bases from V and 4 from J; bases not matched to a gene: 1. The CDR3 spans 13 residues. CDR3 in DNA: TGTGCCACCTGGGATATCACTGGTTGGTTCAAGATATTT. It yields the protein CATWDITGWFKIF.